These 24 T cell receptor beta chains came from one sample sequenced in a study of blood T cell repertoires in COVID-19. Generated by immunoSEQ multiplex PCR, the TCRdb table keeps only in-frame clones and is missing some. Counted here are just over 300,000 clones, 75% to 90% occurring once; the ten biggest clones make up about 2%. Sequences were obtained from PBMCs or T cells enriched from blood (not recorded which). Every receptor here comes from a man aged 25-45 years who had recovered from COVID-19.

The chain is built from TRBV6-5 and TRBJ1-4, with D uncertain. The CDR3 is made up of 13 amino acids. Trimming removed 4 bases from V and 6 bases from J, with 9 bases in between. The germline V gene has CDR1 MNHEY and CDR2 SVGAGI. This CDR3 reads CASSFDYHEKLFF. The CDR3 nucleotides are TGTGCCAGCAGTTTTGACTACCATGAAAAACTGTTTTTT.

The J gene is TRBJ1-2, the V gene TRBV25-1; D unresolved. The V and J ends lost 6 bases and 5 bases respectively, with 13 bases between them. The CDR3 runs 13 residues. Germline CDR1 is MGHDK and CDR2 is SYGVNS. The CDR3 is CASRRLKTYGYTF. CDR3 in DNA: TGTGCCAGCAGGCGGCTAAAGACGTATGGCTACACCTTC.

This clone was detected many times. This chain links TRBV5-5 with TRBJ1-3; 9 bases are a match to TRBD1. Germline CDR1 reads SGHKS; CDR2 reads YYEKEE (reference sequence). The length of the CDR3 is 16 residues. V lost 3 bases, J lost 0 bases, and 4 bases stayed unmatched. The CDR3 DNA sequence: TGTGCCAGCAGCTCGAAGGACAGGGGCTCTGGAAACACCATATATTTT. Residues: CASSSKDRGSGNTIYF.

J is TRBJ2-1 and V is TRBV3-1 (or the pseudogene TRBV3-2); 7 bases line up with TRBD2. CDR1 and CDR2 (germline): LGHDT, YNNKEL (reference sequence). The V segment lost 4 bases and the J segment 3 bases; nucleotides outside the gene matches: 6. The CDR3 totals 15 residues. CDR3 nucleotides: TGTGCCAGCAGCCCCAAGCGGGGATACTACAATGAGCAGTTCTTC. Translation gives CASSPKRGYYNEQFF.

The chain employs TRBV29-1 and TRBJ2-3, with 8 bases aligning to TRBD2. The germline gives CDR1 SQVTM, CDR2 ANQGSEA. V shed 6 bases, J shed 4 bases, and the junction held 9 bases outside the gene matches. The CDR3 runs to 14 residues. CDR3 DNA sequence: TGCAGCGTCGCCGGGACTAGAGACGCAGATACGCAGTATTTT. This codes for CSVAGTRDADTQYF.

This clone has more than one count but fewer than ten. V gene TRBV5-1 combines with J gene TRBJ1-1; D is possibly TRBD1 (6 bases). CDR1 is SGHRS and CDR2 is YFSETQ in the germline V gene. The CDR3 length is 14 residues. V shed 4 bases and J shed 4 bases, with 14 bases lying between them. As DNA, the CDR3 is TGCGCCAGCAGCCTAATGGACAGTTCCACTGAAGCTTTCTTT. Translation: CASSLMDSSTEAFF.

The DNA of the CDR3 is TGTGCCATCAGTTCCCCGGACAGGGAAGATGAGCAGTTCTTC. Translated, it gives CAISSPDREDEQFF. V is TRBV10-3 and J is TRBJ2-1; 8 bases line up with TRBD1. Germline CDR1 is ENHRY and CDR2 is SYGVKD. This CDR3 has 14 residues. Trimming took 5 bases from V and 8 from J; bases not matched to a gene: 8.

The chain employs TRBV6-1 and TRBJ1-6; D is ambiguous. Germline loops: CDR1 MNHNS, CDR2 SASEGT. The CDR3 spans 14 residues. V was shortened by 0 bases and J by 8 bases, with 8 bases between the two germline ends. CDR3: CASSEATVYSPLHF. Written as DNA, the CDR3 is TGTGCCAGCAGTGAAGCAACGGTATATTCACCCCTCCACTTT.

The J gene is TRBJ2-7, the V gene TRBV30; no firm D call. The CDR3 consists of 11 residues. Germline V gives CDR1 GTSNPN, CDR2 SVGIG (reference sequence). Deletions cut 0 bases from V and 7 bases from J, with 7 bases between. CDR3: CAWSVSREQYF. The CDR3 DNA is TGTGCCTGGAGTGTCTCTAGGGAGCAGTACTTC.

This clone was recorded at least ten times. V and J are TRBV6-4 and TRBJ2-1; D gene unclear. The germline V gene has CDR1 MRHNA and CDR2 SNTAGT. Deletions cut 0 bases from V and 4 bases from J, with 4 bases between. The CDR3 contains 13 residues. Here the CDR3 DNA reads TGTGCCAGCAGTGACTCTATGTACAATGAGCAGTTCTTC. This translates into CASSDSMYNEQFF.

As DNA, the CDR3 is TGTGCCAGCTGTGACAGGGCGGCTTCACCCCTCCACTTT. Translated, it gives CASCDRAASPLHF. The chain joins TRBV12-3 or TRBV12-4 to TRBJ1-6, with TRBD1 matching over 7 bases. CDR3 length: 13 residues. Trimming cost V 8 bases and J 9 bases; bases outside gene matches: 7.

This chain connects TRBV4-2 to TRBJ2-2; 9 bases fit TRBD1. CDR3 size: 14 residues. CDR1 is LGHNA, CDR2 YNFKEQ, per germline. The trim removed 5 bases at V and 7 bases at J, leaving 5 bases unmatched. The CDR3 sequence: CASSAQGASGELFF. The CDR3, as DNA: TGTGCCAGCAGCGCACAGGGGGCCAGCGGGGAGCTGTTTTTT.

The sample holds a few counts of this clone. The V gene is TRBV18, the J gene TRBJ2-1, with TRBD1 matching 10 bases. The ends lost 4 bases at V and 1 base at J; junction bases unmatched: 4. Germline-derived CDR1 and CDR2 are KGHSH and LQKENI. This CDR3 has 16 amino acids. CDR3 in DNA: TGTGCCAGCTCACGGGGACAGGGGATGTCCTACAATGAGCAGTTCTTC. Translation: CASSRGQGMSYNEQFF.

V gene TRBV15 combines with J gene TRBJ2-3; the match to TRBD2 covers 7 bases. Per germline, CDR1 LNHNV and CDR2 YYDKDF (reference sequence). The CDR3 is 17 amino acids. V shed 1 base and J 1 base; nucleotides not matched to a gene: 8. The CDR3 sequence is CATSRGSAGRGTDTQYF. For the CDR3, the DNA is TGTGCCACCAGCAGAGGGTCGGCGGGGAGGGGCACAGATACGCAGTATTTT.

This rearrangement joins TRBV10-3 to TRBJ2-3; D is possibly TRBD2 (5 bases). The CDR3 is made up of 15 amino acids. Trimming pared 0 bases from V and 3 bases from J, leaving 10 bases between. The germline gives CDR1 ENHRY, CDR2 SYGVKD. The DNA of the CDR3 is TGTGCCATCAGTGAGTCTCCTGGGAGTACAGATACGCAGTATTTT. Translation gives CAISESPGSTDTQYF.

The chain recombines TRBV10-1 with TRBJ1-1; perhaps TRBD1 as D (5 bases). The ends were cut back, 2 bases at V and 7 bases at J, with 11 bases in the middle. CDR1 and CDR2 (germline): WNHNN, SYGVQD (reference sequence). This CDR3 has 13 amino acids. The CDR3 spells CASSEKGRNEAFF. The CDR3 DNA follows: TGCGCCAGCAGTGAGAAGGGGCGAAATGAAGCTTTCTTT.

The J gene is TRBJ1-1, the V gene TRBV3-1 (or the pseudogene TRBV3-2); no firm D call. Per the germline V gene, CDR1 is LGHDT and CDR2 is YNNKEL (reference sequence). Trimming removed 3 bases at V and 0 bases at J, with 8 bases between. CDR3 size: 14 residues. CDR3 sequence reads: CASSQRHLNTEAFF. The CDR3 coding sequence is TGTGCCAGCAGCCAGAGACACCTGAACACTGAAGCTTTCTTT.

This chain connects TRBV9 to TRBJ1-1; the match to TRBD1 covers 8 bases. V was clipped by 4 bases and J by 7 bases; unmatched bases: 6. The CDR3 has 13 amino acids. From germline, CDR1 is SGDLS and CDR2 YYNGEE. CDR3 protein: CASSPDRGNEAFF. The CDR3 nucleotides read TGTGCCAGCAGCCCCGACAGGGGTAATGAAGCTTTCTTT.

The rearrangement uses TRBV9 and TRBJ2-1; a weak D match, TRBD1 (6 bases). V was cut by 4 bases and J by 7 bases, with 12 bases left in between. Germline V gene data show CDR1 as SGDLS and CDR2 as YYNGEE. The length of the CDR3 is 13 residues. In DNA form, the CDR3 reads TGTGCCAGCAGCCAGGGCAGGGGTAATGAGCAGTTCTTC. This gives the protein CASSQGRGNEQFF.

The V and J genes are TRBV14 and TRBJ2-7, with D possibly being TRBD1 (5 bases). V was shortened by 4 bases and J by 6 bases, with 13 bases between the two germline ends. Germline assignment: CDR1 SGHDN and CDR2 FVKESK. The CDR3 sequence is 13 residues long. CDR3: CASSPLGVREQYF. CDR3 bases: TGTGCCAGCAGCCCCCTAGGGGTGCGCGAGCAGTACTTC.

This clone came up once. The J gene is TRBJ1-1, the V gene TRBV5-1, with 7 bases lining up with TRBD1. The CDR3 covers 15 residues. The germline gives CDR1 SGHRS, CDR2 YFSETQ. Trimming at V came to 0 bases and at J to 2 bases, leaving 4 bases not matched to a gene. CDR3 nucleotide sequence: TGCGCCAGCAGCTTGGGGGGGACAGAAAACACTGAAGCTTTCTTT. Its translation is CASSLGGTENTEAFF.

The chain couples TRBV4-2 to TRBJ2-5; perhaps TRBD1 as D (5 bases). Germline V gives CDR1 LGHNA, CDR2 YNFKEQ. The CDR3 spans 14 residues. Between the trimmed V and J ends, which lost 0 bases and 3 bases, there was a span of 8 bases. CDR3 region: CASSQDRVKETQYF. The CDR3 DNA is TGTGCCAGCAGCCAAGACAGGGTGAAAGAGACCCAGTACTTC.

The chain links TRBV11-2 to TRBJ1-5; D uncertain. CDR1 and CDR2 (germline): SGHAT, FQNNGV. This CDR3 comprises 16 residues. The ends were cut back, 1 base at V and 3 bases at J, with 13 bases in the middle. Here the CDR3 DNA reads TGTGCCAGCAGCTTAGGAGGGTCAGCTATCAATCAGCCCCAGCATTTT. It is translated as CASSLGGSAINQPQHF.

The chain combines TRBV27 with TRBJ1-6; D ambiguous. The CDR3 has 13 amino acids. Germline V gene lookup returns CDR1 MNHEY and CDR2 SMNVEV (reference sequence). V lost 2 bases, J lost 8 bases, and 7 bases lay in between. CDR3 protein: CASSLLRDSPLHF. In DNA form, the CDR3 reads TGTGCCAGCAGTTTACTTCGAGATTCACCCCTCCACTTT.